The source of this TCR beta chain is a study of PD-1 blockade in classical Hodgkin lymphoma. In germline, CDR1 is LNHDA, CDR2 SQIVND (reference sequence). Losses at the gene ends were 5 bases for V and 6 bases for J; bases not matched to a gene: 10. The CDR3 is 16 amino acids. This clone is medium-sized (0.01 to 0.1%) in the sample. Its antigen is as yet unknown. Study-wide points: By cycle point C4D1, TCR diversity had risen significantly in CD4+ cells (but not CD8+ cells). Later analyses included only patients treated at least 1 year post-ASCT.

Profiling relied on immunoSEQ multiplex PCR, and the TCRdb table lists in-frame clones only, not all of them. There are approximately 11,000 clones in the sample; 80% occur only once, and 34% lies in the top ten. Brentuximab vedotin exposure varied among the patients, all of whom had relapsed after autologous stem cell transplantation. Specimen: peripheral blood mononuclear cells (PBMCs), collected before the second cycle of nivolumab. The receptor comes from a human donor with classical Hodgkin lymphoma. This chain links TRBV19 with TRBJ2-1, with TRBD2 matching 10 bases. As DNA, the CDR3 is TGTGCCAGTAGTCTATCCACGGGACTAGCGAGCAATGAGCAGTTCTTC. This codes for CASSLSTGLASNEQFF.